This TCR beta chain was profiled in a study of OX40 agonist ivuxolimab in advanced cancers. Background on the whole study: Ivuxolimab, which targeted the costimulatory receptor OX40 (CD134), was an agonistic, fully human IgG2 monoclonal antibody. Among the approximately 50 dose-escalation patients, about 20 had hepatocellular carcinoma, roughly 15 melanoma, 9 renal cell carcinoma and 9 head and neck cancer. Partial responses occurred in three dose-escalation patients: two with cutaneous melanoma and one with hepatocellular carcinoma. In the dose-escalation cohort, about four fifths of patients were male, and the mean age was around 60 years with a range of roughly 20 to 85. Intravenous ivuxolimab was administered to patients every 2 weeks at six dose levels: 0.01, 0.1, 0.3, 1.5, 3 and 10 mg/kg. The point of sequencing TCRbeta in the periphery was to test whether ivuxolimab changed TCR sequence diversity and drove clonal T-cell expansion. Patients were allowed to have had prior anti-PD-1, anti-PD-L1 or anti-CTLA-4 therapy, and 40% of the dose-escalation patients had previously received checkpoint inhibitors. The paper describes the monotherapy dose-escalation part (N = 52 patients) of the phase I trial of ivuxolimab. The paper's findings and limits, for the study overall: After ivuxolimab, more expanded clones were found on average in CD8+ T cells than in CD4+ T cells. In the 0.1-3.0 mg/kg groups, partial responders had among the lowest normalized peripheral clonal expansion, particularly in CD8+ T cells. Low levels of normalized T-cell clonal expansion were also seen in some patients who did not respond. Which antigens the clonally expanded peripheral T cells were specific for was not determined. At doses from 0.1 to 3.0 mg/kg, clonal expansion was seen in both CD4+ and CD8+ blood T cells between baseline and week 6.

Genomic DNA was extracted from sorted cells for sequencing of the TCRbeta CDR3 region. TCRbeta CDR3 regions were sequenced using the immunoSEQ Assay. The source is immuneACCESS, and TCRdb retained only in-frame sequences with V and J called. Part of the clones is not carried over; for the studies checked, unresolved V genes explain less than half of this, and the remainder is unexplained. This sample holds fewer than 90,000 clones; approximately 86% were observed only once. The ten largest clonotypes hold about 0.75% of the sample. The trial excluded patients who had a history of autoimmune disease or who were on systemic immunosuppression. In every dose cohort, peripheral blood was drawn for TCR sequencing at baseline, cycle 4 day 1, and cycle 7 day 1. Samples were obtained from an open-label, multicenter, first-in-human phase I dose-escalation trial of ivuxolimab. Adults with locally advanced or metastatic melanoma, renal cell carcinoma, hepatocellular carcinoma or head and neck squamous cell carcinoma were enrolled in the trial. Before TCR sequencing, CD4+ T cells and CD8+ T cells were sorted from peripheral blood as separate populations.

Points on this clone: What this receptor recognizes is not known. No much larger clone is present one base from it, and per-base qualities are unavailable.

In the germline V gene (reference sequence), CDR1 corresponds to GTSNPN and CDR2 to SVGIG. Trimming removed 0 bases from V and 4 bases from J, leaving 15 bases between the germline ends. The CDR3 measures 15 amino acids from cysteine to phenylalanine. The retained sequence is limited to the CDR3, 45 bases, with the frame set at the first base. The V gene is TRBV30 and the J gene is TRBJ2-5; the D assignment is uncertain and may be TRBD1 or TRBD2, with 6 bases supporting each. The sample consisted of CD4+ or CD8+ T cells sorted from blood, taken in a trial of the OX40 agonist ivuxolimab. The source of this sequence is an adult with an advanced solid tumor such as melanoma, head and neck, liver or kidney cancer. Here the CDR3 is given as CAWSVWGPGGETQYF. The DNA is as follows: TGTGCCTGGAGTGTATGGGGGCCCGGGGGAGAGACCCAGTACTTC.